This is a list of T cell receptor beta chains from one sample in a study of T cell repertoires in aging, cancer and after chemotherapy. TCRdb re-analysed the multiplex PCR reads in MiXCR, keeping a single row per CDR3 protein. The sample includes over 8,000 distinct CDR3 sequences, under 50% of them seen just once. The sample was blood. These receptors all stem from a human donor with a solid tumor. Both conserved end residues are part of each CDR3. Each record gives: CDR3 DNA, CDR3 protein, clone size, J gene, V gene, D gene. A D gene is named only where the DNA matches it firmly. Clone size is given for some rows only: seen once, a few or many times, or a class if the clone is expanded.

TGTGCCAGCAGCTTATGGTACGGGGATGAGCAGTTCTTC,CASSLWYGDEQFF,.,TRBJ2-1,TRBV11-3,.
TGTGCCAGCACCATATGGAACAGTGGCATACCGGGGACAGATACGCAGTATTTT,CASTIWNSGIPGTDTQYF,few,TRBJ2-3,TRBV13,.
TGTGCCAGCAGCTTGGAGCGGCAGTTTGGAGATACGCAGTATTTT,CASSLERQFGDTQYF,.,TRBJ2-3,TRBV5-6,.
TGCAGCGTCCCCAGGGATTTCAGCACAGATACGCAGTATTTT,CSVPRDFSTDTQYF,medium-sized,TRBJ2-3,TRBV29-1,.
TGTGCCTGGAGAGGGGGTTGGCCCTACGAGCAGTACTTC,CAWRGGWPYEQYF,few,TRBJ2-7,TRBV30,.
TGTGCCACCAGTGACCCGATAGGGGCGCAGGGCGTCCTGACTTTC,CATSDPIGAQGVLTF,.,TRBJ2-6,TRBV24-1,.
TGTGCCAGCAGCTTGGGACAGGGAGTCCTCGAGCAGTACTTC,CASSLGQGVLEQYF,few,TRBJ2-7,TRBV5-5,TRBD1
TGTGCCAGCAGCTTAGGACACAACTCTGGAAACACCATATATTTT,CASSLGHNSGNTIYF,.,TRBJ1-3,TRBV13,.
TGTGCCAGCAGCCGACTGGAATGGACTAATGAAAAACTGTTTTTT,CASSRLEWTNEKLFF,.,TRBJ1-4,TRBV5-6,.
TGTGCCAGCAGCCTCACGGGACAGGGGGCGGCGTGGGGCTACACCTTC,CASSLTGQGAAWGYTF,.,TRBJ1-2,TRBV6-5,TRBD1
TGTGCCAGCAGCCAACTCGTGGGGGCCCATGGCTACACCTTC,CASSQLVGAHGYTF,.,TRBJ1-2,TRBV11-3,.
TGTGCCAGCAGTGTCCCGGGCGGGGGGCCGGATACGCAGTATTTT,CASSVPGGGPDTQYF,.,TRBJ2-3,TRBV6-5,TRBD2
TGTGCCAGTAGAGATCAATACCAGACTGCTTGGAACACTGAAGCTTTCTTT,CASRDQYQTAWNTEAFF,.,TRBJ1-1,TRBV19,.
TGCAGCGTTAGAGCTCCCTCTGGCACAGATACGCAGTATTTT,CSVRAPSGTDTQYF,medium-sized,TRBJ2-3,TRBV29-1,.
TGTGCCAGCAGCTTCGGGAGGAACACCGGGGAGCTGTTTTTT,CASSFGRNTGELFF,.,TRBJ2-2,TRBV11-3,.
TGTGCCAGCAGTTTAGGACTTGACAATGAGCAGTTCTTC,CASSLGLDNEQFF,.,TRBJ2-1,TRBV12-3/TRBV12-4,.
TGTGCCAGCAGCTTGCTCGGACTTCAGGGACTTGAGCAGTTCTTC,CASSLLGLQGLEQFF,.,TRBJ2-1,TRBV11-3,.
TGTGCCATCAGTGAGTCCAACAGGGGGATCTACAATGAGCAGTTCTTC,CAISESNRGIYNEQFF,.,TRBJ2-1,TRBV10-3,TRBD1
TGTGCCAGCGGCAGGGAGATCCTCACCGGGGAGCTGTTTTTT,CASGREILTGELFF,few,TRBJ2-2,TRBV6-2/TRBV6-3,.
TGTGCCAGCAGCCTTTGGGTTTCTTACAATGAGCAGTTCTTC,CASSLWVSYNEQFF,.,TRBJ2-1,TRBV14,.
TGTGCCAGCAGTTCCTCCCGGGATGTTAGCAATCAGCCCCAGCATTTT,CASSSSRDVSNQPQHF,.,TRBJ1-5,TRBV6-6,.
TGTGCCAGCGAGGGCAGAGGCGAGCAGTACTTC,CASEGRGEQYF,medium-sized,TRBJ2-7,TRBV11-3,.
TGTGCCATCAGTGATAGAGGGGGAAGCACAGATACGCAGTATTTT,CAISDRGGSTDTQYF,few,TRBJ2-3,TRBV10-3,.
TGTGCCAGCAGCCAATCTGTCGGAACGAACACCGGGGAGCTGTTTTTT,CASSQSVGTNTGELFF,.,TRBJ2-2,TRBV4-2,.
TGTGCCTGGGACAGGGGCTCTGGGGCCAACGTCCTGACTTTC,CAWDRGSGANVLTF,few,TRBJ2-6,TRBV30,TRBD1
TGTGCCAGCAGCGTATCAGGGGCGACCACTGAAGCTTTCTTT,CASSVSGATTEAFF,few,TRBJ1-1,TRBV6-1,.
TGCAGCGTGTCAGGTGTCCAACAAGAGACCCAGTACTTC,CSVSGVQQETQYF,medium-sized,TRBJ2-5,TRBV29-1,.
TGTGCCAGTAGTGCCCAACCCAGTAGCACAGATACGCAGTATTTT,CASSAQPSSTDTQYF,few,TRBJ2-3,TRBV19,.
TGTGCCACCAGCAGAGATCCCGGCGGAGCGGGGGGGACCACCGGGGAGCTGTTTTTT,CATSRDPGGAGGTTGELFF,few,TRBJ2-2,TRBV15,TRBD2
TGCGCCAGCAGCCCAACCGCGGGAGGTAATTCCTACGAGCAGTACTTC,CASSPTAGGNSYEQYF,once,TRBJ2-7,TRBV5-1,TRBD2
TGTGCCAGCAGTTTAACGGGTGCTGAAGCTTTCTTT,CASSLTGAEAFF,once,TRBJ1-1,TRBV27,.
TGTGCCAGCACCCGGGACGGGGTCTACGAGCAGTACTTC,CASTRDGVYEQYF,.,TRBJ2-7,TRBV7-4,.
TGCAGCGTCGAAGGGGCTAGCGGTGCAGATACGCAGTATTTT,CSVEGASGADTQYF,large,TRBJ2-3,TRBV29-1,TRBD2
TGTGCCTGGAGTGACGGAGCGGACTACGAGCAGTACTTC,CAWSDGADYEQYF,few,TRBJ2-7,TRBV30,.
TGCAGTGCGCGTGGTGCTAACACCGGGGAGCTGTTTTTT,CSARGANTGELFF,.,TRBJ2-2,TRBV20-1,.
TGTGCCAGCAGTTTACGAAGGGCCTCTGGAAACACCATATATTTT,CASSLRRASGNTIYF,.,TRBJ1-3,TRBV12-3/TRBV12-4,.
TGTGCCAGTAGTATCAGGGGGCGAGGTGAAAAACTGTTTTTT,CASSIRGRGEKLFF,.,TRBJ1-4,TRBV19,TRBD1
TGTGCCAGCAGTTCGTCCGGGACTAGCGGCACAGATACGCAGTATTTT,CASSSSGTSGTDTQYF,.,TRBJ2-3,TRBV6-5,TRBD2
TGTGCCAGCAGCTCGGGACAGCCGAGGGAAGGCTACACCTTC,CASSSGQPREGYTF,few,TRBJ1-2,TRBV11-3,TRBD1
TGTGCCAGCAGAGGGACTTGGGCGTTCGATTCACCCCTCCACTTT,CASRGTWAFDSPLHF,.,TRBJ1-6,TRBV6-5,.
TGTGCCAGCAGTTCCCACGGGGGGACAGGGGAGTCGTACGAGCAGTACTTC,CASSSHGGTGESYEQYF,few,TRBJ2-7,TRBV6-6,TRBD1
TGTGCCACCAGCAGGTCTCTAGCGGTCTACAATGAGCAGTTCTTC,CATSRSLAVYNEQFF,.,TRBJ2-1,TRBV15,TRBD2
TGTGCCAGCAGGGGACAGGGTGGACAGACACCCCTCCACTTT,CASRGQGGQTPLHF,few,TRBJ1-6,TRBV12-3/TRBV12-4,TRBD1
TGTGCCAGCAGCCCAGACGTGGGGCGGTCCTATAATTCACCCCTCCACTTT,CASSPDVGRSYNSPLHF,.,TRBJ1-6,TRBV6-4,.
TGTGCCACCAGCAGAGAGGACAGGGGTTCACCCCTCCACTTT,CATSREDRGSPLHF,few,TRBJ1-6,TRBV15,TRBD1
TGTGCCAGCAGCTTAAACAGCGGGGGCCCGACGGGGGAGACCCAGTACTTC,CASSLNSGGPTGETQYF,.,TRBJ2-5,TRBV11-3,TRBD2
TGTGCCAGCAGCTTAGATTCTTCGGCTATCTATGGCTACACCTTC,CASSLDSSAIYGYTF,few,TRBJ1-2,TRBV11-3,.
TGCAGCGTTGGTGGGGGCGAAGTAGAAGGCTACACCTTC,CSVGGGEVEGYTF,few,TRBJ1-2,TRBV29-1,.
TGTGCCATCAGTGAGTGGACTAGCAGCGACGAGCAGTACTTC,CAISEWTSSDEQYF,once,TRBJ2-7,TRBV6-5,TRBD2
TGTGCCAGCAGTTTAGATGCGACCTCCTACGAGCAGTACTTC,CASSLDATSYEQYF,.,TRBJ2-7,TRBV12-3/TRBV12-4,.
TGTGCCAGCAGTGCGGGGGGGCGTGATACGCAGTATTTT,CASSAGGRDTQYF,.,TRBJ2-3,TRBV11-3,TRBD2
TGTGCCAGCAGTTCTGGGGGCTATGGCTACACCTTC,CASSSGGYGYTF,.,TRBJ1-2,TRBV12-3/TRBV12-4,.
TGTGCCAGCACTGAAGCCGGGACGATGTGGGAGACCCAGTACTTC,CASTEAGTMWETQYF,.,TRBJ2-5,TRBV11-3,.
TGTGCCAGTAGTATAGATCTACCAGGGGGTGGGGCCAACGTCCTGACTTTC,CASSIDLPGGGANVLTF,few,TRBJ2-6,TRBV19,TRBD1